This TCR beta chain originates from a study of CD8 T cells in Susac syndrome. Study-wide results and limits: Clonal expansion of CD8+ cells in Susac peaked in TEMRA cells (and in active patients).

RNA, at roughly 0.5 to 1 ug, was reverse transcribed with random hexamers. TCRdb fed the immunoSEQ multiplex PCR reads into MiXCR, producing one record per CDR3 protein. Altogether about 130,000 distinct CDR3 sequences are present, over 85% being singletons, with the ten largest covering 0.21%. Germline V gene sequence: CDR1 MGHDK, CDR2 SYGVNS. The V and J ends lost 6 bases and 0 bases respectively, with 6 bases between them. The CDR3 is 14 residues long. Note on this clonotype: Its antigen remains unidentified.

This chain connects TRBV25-1 to TRBJ2-6; the D is unclear. Sequenced material: CD8+ T cells from PBMCs. This receptor was identified in a human donor with Susac syndrome. The CDR3 spells CASRKSSGANVLTF. As DNA, the CDR3 is TGTGCCAGCAGGAAGAGCTCTGGGGCCAACGTCCTGACTTTC.